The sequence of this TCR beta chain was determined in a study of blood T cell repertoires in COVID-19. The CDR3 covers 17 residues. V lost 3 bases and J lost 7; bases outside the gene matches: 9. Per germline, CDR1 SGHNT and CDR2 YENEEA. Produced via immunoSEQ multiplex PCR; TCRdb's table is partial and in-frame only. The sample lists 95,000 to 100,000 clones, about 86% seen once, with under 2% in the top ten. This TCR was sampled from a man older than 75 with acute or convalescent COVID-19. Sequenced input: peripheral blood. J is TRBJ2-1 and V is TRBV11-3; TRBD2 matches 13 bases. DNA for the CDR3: TGTGCCAGCAGCTTGCGTGGACTAGCGGGAGCGGGGAATGAGCAGTTCTTC. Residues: CASSLRGLAGAGNEQFF. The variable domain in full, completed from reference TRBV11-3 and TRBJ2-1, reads EAGVVQSPRYKIIEKKQPVAFWCNPISGHNTLYWYLQNLGQGPELLIRYENEEAVDDSQLPKDRFSAERLKGVDSTLKIQPAELGDSAVYLCASSLRGLAGAGNEQFFGPGTRLTVL.